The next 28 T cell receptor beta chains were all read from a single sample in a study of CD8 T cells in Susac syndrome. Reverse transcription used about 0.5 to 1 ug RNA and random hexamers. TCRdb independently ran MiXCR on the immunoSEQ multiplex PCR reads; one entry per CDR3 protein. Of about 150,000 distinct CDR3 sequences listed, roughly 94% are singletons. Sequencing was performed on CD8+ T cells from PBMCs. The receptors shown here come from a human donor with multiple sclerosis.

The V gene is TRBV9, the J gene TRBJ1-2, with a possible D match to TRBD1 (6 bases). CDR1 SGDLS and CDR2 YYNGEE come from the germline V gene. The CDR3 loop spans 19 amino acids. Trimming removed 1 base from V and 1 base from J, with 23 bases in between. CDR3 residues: CASSVPHRPQEGVNYGYTF. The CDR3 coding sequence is TGTGCCAGCAGCGTACCTCATAGGCCTCAGGAGGGGGTTAACTATGGCTACACCTTC.

The CDR3 region is CASSHSDTGENTEAFF. As DNA, the CDR3 is TGTGCCAGCAGCCACTCAGACACCGGGGAGAACACTGAAGCTTTCTTT. This chain connects TRBV3-1 to TRBJ1-1; D unclear. Deletions cut 3 bases from V and 1 base from J, with 15 bases between. The CDR3 is made up of 16 amino acids. Per germline, CDR1 LGHDT and CDR2 YNNKEL (reference sequence).

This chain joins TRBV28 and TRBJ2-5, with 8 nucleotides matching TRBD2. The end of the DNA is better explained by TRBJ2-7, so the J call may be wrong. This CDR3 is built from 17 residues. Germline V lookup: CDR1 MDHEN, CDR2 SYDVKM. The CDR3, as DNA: TGTGCCAGCAGTTTAGTGGCGGGGGGAATTGGATCCTACGAGCAGTACTTC. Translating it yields CASSLVAGGIGSYEQYF.

The CDR3 sequence is CASSLGRGSIYGKLFF. The CDR3 nucleotides are TGTGCCAGCAGCTTAGGCCGGGGTAGCATCTACGGAAAACTGTTTTTT. The chain has TRBV13 and TRBJ1-4, with D unresolved. Trimming cost V 0 bases and J 10 bases, with 18 bases left between them. The CDR3 has 16 amino acids. The germline V gene has CDR1 PRHDT and CDR2 FYEKMQ (reference sequence).

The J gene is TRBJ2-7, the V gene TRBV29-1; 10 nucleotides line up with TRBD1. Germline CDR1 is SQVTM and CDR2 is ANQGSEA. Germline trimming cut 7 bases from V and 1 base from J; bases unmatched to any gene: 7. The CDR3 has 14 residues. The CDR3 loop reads CSALGDRGSYEQYF. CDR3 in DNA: TGCAGCGCCCTCGGGGACAGGGGTTCCTACGAGCAGTACTTC.

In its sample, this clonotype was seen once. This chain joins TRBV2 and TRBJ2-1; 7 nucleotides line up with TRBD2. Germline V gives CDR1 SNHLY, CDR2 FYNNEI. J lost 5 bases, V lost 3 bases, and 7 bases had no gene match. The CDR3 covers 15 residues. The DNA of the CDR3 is TGTGCCAGCAGTGATGTGGGGGAGGGTGACAATGAGCAGTTCTTC. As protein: CASSDVGEGDNEQFF.

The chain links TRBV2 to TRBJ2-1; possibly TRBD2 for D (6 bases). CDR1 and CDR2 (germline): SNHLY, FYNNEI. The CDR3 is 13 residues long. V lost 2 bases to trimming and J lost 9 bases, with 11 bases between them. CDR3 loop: CASSETRGAEQFF. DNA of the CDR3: TGTGCCAGCAGTGAAACGCGCGGGGCTGAGCAGTTCTTC.

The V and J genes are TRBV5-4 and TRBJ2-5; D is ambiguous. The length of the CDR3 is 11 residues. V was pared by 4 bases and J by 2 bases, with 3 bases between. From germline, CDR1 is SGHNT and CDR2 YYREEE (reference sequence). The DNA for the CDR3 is TGTGCCAGCAGCGTACAAGAGACCCAGTACTTC. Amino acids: CASSVQETQYF.

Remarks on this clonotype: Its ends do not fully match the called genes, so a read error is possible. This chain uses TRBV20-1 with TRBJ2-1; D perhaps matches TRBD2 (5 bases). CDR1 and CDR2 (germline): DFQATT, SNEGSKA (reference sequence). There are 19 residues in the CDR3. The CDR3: CSVRGRGIRTQDFQADEFF. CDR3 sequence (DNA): TGCAGTGTTAGAGGCCGAGGGATCCGAACCCAAGATTTCCAGGCGGACGAGTTCTTC.

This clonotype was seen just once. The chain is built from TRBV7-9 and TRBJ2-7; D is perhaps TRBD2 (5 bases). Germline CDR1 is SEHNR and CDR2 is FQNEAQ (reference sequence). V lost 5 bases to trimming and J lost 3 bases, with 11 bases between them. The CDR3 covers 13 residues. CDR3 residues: CASSPREGYEQYF. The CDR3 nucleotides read TGTGCCAGCAGCCCCCGGGAAGGCTACGAGCAGTACTTC.

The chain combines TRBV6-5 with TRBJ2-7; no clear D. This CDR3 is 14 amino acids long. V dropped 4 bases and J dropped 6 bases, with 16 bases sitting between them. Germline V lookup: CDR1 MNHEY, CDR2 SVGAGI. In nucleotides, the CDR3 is TGTGCCAGCAGTTCCGGGTCTCGCATTGGCGAGCAGTACTTC. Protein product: CASSSGSRIGEQYF.

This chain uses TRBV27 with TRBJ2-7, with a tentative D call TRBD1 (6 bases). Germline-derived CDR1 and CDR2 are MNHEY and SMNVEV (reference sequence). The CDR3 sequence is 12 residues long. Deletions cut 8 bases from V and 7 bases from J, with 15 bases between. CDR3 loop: CASSRAGEEQYF. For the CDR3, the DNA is TGTGCCAGCTCACGGGCAGGGGAGGAGCAGTACTTC.

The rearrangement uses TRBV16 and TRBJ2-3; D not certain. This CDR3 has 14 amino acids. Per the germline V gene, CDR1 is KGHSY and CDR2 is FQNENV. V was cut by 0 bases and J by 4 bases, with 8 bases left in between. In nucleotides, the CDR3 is TGTGCCAGCAGCCAATCCCACAGCTCAGATACGCAGTATTTT. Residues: CASSQSHSSDTQYF.

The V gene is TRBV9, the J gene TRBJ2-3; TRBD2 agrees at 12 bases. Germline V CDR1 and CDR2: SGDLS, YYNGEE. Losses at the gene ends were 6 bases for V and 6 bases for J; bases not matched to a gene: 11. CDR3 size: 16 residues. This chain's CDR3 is CASTDLLAGGYDTQYF. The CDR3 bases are TGTGCCAGCACCGACTTACTAGCGGGGGGATATGATACGCAGTATTTT.

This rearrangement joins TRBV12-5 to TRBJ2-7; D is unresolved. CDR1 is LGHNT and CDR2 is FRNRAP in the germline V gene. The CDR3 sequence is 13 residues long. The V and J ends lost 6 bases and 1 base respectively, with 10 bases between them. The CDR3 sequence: CASGLGRSYEQYF. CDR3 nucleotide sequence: TGTGCTAGTGGCCTCGGACGGTCCTACGAGCAGTACTTC.

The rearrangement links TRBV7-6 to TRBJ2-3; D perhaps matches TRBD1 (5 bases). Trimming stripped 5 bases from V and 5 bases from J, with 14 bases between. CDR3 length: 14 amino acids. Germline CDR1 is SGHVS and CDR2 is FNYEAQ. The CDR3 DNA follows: TGTGCCAGCAGCACCCGAAAAGGGGTAGATACGCAGTATTTT. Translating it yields CASSTRKGVDTQYF.

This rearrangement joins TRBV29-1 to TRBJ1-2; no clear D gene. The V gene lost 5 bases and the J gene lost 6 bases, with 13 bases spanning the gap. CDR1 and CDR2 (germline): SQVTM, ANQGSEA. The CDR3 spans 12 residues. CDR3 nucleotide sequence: TGCAGCGTTCTGGACGGTGCGGATGGCTACACCTTC. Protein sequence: CSVLDGADGYTF.

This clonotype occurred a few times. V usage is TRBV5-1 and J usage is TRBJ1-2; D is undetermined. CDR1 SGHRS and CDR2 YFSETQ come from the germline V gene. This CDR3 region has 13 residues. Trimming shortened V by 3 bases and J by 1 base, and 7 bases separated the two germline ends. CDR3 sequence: CASSSALNYGYTF. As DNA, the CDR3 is TGCGCCAGCAGCTCTGCCCTTAACTATGGCTACACCTTC.

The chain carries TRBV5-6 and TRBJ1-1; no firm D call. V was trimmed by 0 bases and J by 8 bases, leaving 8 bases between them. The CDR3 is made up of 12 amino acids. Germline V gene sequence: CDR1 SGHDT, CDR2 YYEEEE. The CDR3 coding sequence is TGTGCCAGCAGCTTGGCCCAGGACGAAGCTTTCTTT. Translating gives CASSLAQDEAFF.

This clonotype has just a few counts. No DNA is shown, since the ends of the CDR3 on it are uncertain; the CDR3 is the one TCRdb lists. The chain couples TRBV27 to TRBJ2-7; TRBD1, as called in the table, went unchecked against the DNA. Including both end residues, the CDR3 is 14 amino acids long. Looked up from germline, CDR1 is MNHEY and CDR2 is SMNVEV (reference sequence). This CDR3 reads CASSSSGPAYEQYF.

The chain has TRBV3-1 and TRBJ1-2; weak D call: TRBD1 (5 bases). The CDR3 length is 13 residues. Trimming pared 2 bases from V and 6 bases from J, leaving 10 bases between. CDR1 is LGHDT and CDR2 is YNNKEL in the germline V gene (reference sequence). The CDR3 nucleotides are TGTGCCAGCAGCCAACGACAGTCCGATGGCTACACCTTC. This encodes CASSQRQSDGYTF. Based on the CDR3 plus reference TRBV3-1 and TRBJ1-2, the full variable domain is DTAVSQTPKYLVTQMGNDKSIKCEQNLGHDTMYWYKQDSKKFLKIMFSYNNKELIINETVPNRFSPKSPDKAHLNLHINSLELGDSAVYFCASSQRQSDGYTFGSGTRLTVV.

CDR3 in amino acids: CASSEGQGSYNEQFF. Written as DNA, the CDR3 is TGTGCCAGCAGTGAAGGACAGGGGAGTTACAATGAGCAGTTCTTC. This chain joins TRBV27 and TRBJ2-1; 9 bases are shared with TRBD1. V shed 5 bases and J 4 bases; nucleotides not matched to a gene: 6. The CDR3 contains 15 residues. Germline CDR1 MNHEY, CDR2 SMNVEV (reference sequence).

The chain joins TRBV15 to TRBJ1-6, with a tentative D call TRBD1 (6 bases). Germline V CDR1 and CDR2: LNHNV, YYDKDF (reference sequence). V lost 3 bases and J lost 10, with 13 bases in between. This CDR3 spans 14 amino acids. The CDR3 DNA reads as TGTGCCACCAGCAGCTTGGCAGGGGAGTCACCCCTCCACTTT. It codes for CATSSLAGESPLHF.

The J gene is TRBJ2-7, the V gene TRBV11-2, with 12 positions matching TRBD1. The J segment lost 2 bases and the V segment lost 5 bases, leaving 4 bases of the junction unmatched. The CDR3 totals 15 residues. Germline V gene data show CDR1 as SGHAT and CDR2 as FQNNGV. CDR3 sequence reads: CASSNRDRGPYEQYF. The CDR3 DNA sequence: TGTGCCAGCAGCAACCGGGACAGGGGGCCCTACGAGCAGTACTTC. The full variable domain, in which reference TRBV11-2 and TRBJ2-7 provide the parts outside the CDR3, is EAGVAQSPRYKIIEKRQSVAFWCNPISGHATLYWYQQILGQGPKLLIQFQNNGVVDDSQLPKDRFSAERLKGVDSTLKIQPAKLEDSAVYLCASSNRDRGPYEQYFGPGTRLTVT.

DNA for the CDR3: TGTGCCAGCAAACCCGGACAGGGTGCAGGTCAGCCCCAGCATTTT. Translated: CASKPGQGAGQPQHF. The chain recombines TRBV6-5 with TRBJ1-5; 8 bases are a match to TRBD1. The CDR3 consists of 15 residues. CDR1 and CDR2 (germline): MNHEY, SVGAGI. The V and J ends lost 7 bases and 6 bases, in that order; junction bases with no gene match: 11.

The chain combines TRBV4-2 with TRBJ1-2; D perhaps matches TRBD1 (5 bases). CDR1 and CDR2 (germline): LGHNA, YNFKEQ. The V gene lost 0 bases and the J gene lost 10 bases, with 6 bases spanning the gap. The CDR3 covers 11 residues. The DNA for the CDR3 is TGTGCCAGCAGCCAAGACAGGGACTACACCTTC. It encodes CASSQDRDYTF.

The CDR3 reads CASSPGPNGGDTQYF. As DNA, the CDR3 is TGCGCCAGCAGCCCGGGGCCGAATGGGGGAGATACGCAGTATTTT. The chain recombines TRBV4-1 with TRBJ2-3, with D perhaps assigned TRBD1 or TRBD2 (5 bases each). Per germline, CDR1 MGHRA and CDR2 YSYEKL. V was trimmed by 4 bases and J by 5 bases, leaving 16 bases between them. The CDR3 is made up of 15 amino acids.

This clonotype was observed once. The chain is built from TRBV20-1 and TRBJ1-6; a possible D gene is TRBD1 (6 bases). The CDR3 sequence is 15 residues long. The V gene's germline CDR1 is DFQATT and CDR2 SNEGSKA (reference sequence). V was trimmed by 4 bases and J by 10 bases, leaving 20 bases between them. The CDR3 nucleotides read TGCAGTGCTAAACCCCTACTCGGAGGGGGGTCACCCCTCCACTTT. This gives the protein CSAKPLLGGGSPLHF.